Below, 13 T cell receptor beta chains from the same sample are listed, as sequenced in a study of molecular identifiers for immune sequencing clone quantification. One entry per CDR3 protein, called by TCRdb with MiXCR from the PCR reads. The sample has 400,000 to 600,000 distinct CDR3 sequences, approximately 25% seen once. The material sequenced was naive CD8+ T cells from blood, with Jurkat cell RNA spiked in. Subset: FACS-sorted CD8+CD4-CCR7+CD45RA+ naive T cells. The receptors derive from a human donor in good health. Some libraries in this study had Jurkat cell RNA spiked in.

The rearrangement joins TRBV11-2 to TRBJ1-5; D remains unclear. The CDR3 consists of 14 residues. V lost 3 bases to trimming and J lost 3 bases, with 9 bases between them. Germline assignment: CDR1 SGHAT and CDR2 FQNNGV. CDR3 sequence: CASSFNRDNQPQHF. The DNA of the CDR3 is TGTGCCAGCAGCTTCAACCGGGACAATCAGCCCCAGCATTTT.

This rearrangement joins TRBV27 to TRBJ1-5, with D unclear. The germline gives CDR1 MNHEY, CDR2 SMNVEV (reference sequence). Trimming shortened V by 1 base and J by 3 bases, and 7 bases separated the two germline ends. The CDR3 has 14 residues. The CDR3: CASSLYPLNQPQHF. For the CDR3, the DNA is TGTGCCAGCAGTTTATACCCGCTCAATCAGCCCCAGCATTTT.

This clonotype occurred a few times. J is TRBJ2-1 and V is TRBV6-5; tentatively, D is TRBD1 or TRBD2 (5 bases each). This CDR3 is built from 16 residues. The V end lost 2 bases, the J end lost 4 bases, and 15 bases lay between the germline ends. Germline CDR1 and CDR2: MNHEY and SVGAGI. DNA for the CDR3: TGTGCCAGCAGTTACCGGGACCGCTCCTCGTACAATGAGCAGTTCTTC. Its protein product is CASSYRDRSSYNEQFF.

The chain combines TRBV12-3 or TRBV12-4 with TRBJ2-2; D is perhaps TRBD1 or TRBD2 (5 bases each). The CDR3 covers 11 residues. Trimming cost V 4 bases and J 11 bases, with 8 bases left between them. The CDR3 bases are TGTGCCAGCAGTTCGGGGACCGAGCTGTTTTTT. Translation gives CASSSGTELFF.

This clonotype was seen at least ten times. The V and J genes are TRBV28 and TRBJ1-1; the D gene is possibly TRBD1 (5 bases). V shed 5 bases and J shed 0 bases, with 7 bases lying between them. The V gene's germline CDR1 is MDHEN and CDR2 SYDVKM. This CDR3 spans 13 amino acids. CDR3 DNA: TGTGCCAGCAGTAACAGGATGAACACTGAAGCTTTCTTT. It yields the protein CASSNRMNTEAFF.

This clonotype was counted only a few times. A read error may produce the germline difference seen at one junction end. The genes are TRBV5-3 and TRBJ2-5, with TRBD1 as a possible D gene (5 bases). TRBV5-3 is marked as an open reading frame, function uncertain. This CDR3 is built from 18 residues. CDR3 DNA: TGTGCCAGCAGCTTGGCGTTTGAGTTGTGGACAACTCAAGAGACCCAGTACTTC. It codes for CASSLAFELWTTQETQYF.

The gene calls are TRBV5-4 and TRBJ2-7; D ambiguous. V shed 2 bases and J shed 5 bases, with 11 bases lying between them. Germline values: CDR1 SGHNT, CDR2 YYREEE (reference sequence). The CDR3 totals 13 residues. The CDR3 DNA sequence: TGTGCCAGCAGCTTAGTCCCTGAGGACGAGCAGTACTTC. It yields the protein CASSLVPEDEQYF. Variable domain in full (rest from reference TRBV5-4 and TRBJ2-7): ETGVTQSPTHLIKTRGQQVTLRCSSQSGHNTVSWYQQALGQGPQFIFQYYREEENGRGNFPPRFSGLQFPNYSSELNVNALELDDSALYLCASSLVPEDEQYFGPGTRLTVT.

This clonotype was counted a few times. The V and J genes are TRBV4-3 and TRBJ1-2; tentatively, D is TRBD1 (5 bases). V gave up 4 bases and J gave up 1 base, with 10 bases separating them. The CDR3 runs to 14 residues. Germline loops: CDR1 LGHNA, CDR2 YSLEER. DNA of the CDR3: TGCGCCAGCAGCCCTCAGACAGATAACTATGGCTACACCTTC. It yields the protein CASSPQTDNYGYTF.

The chain combines TRBV27 with TRBJ2-5, with TRBD2 matching over 12 bases. This CDR3 is 16 amino acids long. The germline gives CDR1 MNHEY, CDR2 SMNVEV (reference sequence). V lost 3 bases to trimming and J lost 5 bases; unmatched junction nucleotides: 7. The CDR3 region is CASSFGLAGGQETQYF. Written as DNA, the CDR3 is TGTGCCAGCAGTTTCGGTCTAGCGGGGGGGCAGGAGACCCAGTACTTC.

This clonotype was seen just once. The genes are TRBV20-1 and TRBJ2-2; no definite D call. CDR3 length: 14 residues. The germline V gene has CDR1 DFQATT and CDR2 SNEGSKA (reference sequence). Trimming removed 3 bases at V and 1 base at J, with 9 bases between. The CDR3 DNA sequence: TGCAGTGCTAGCGTCCTCGGGAACACCGGGGAGCTGTTTTTT. This gives the protein CSASVLGNTGELFF.

This clonotype occurred many times. The chain uses TRBV7-6 and TRBJ1-1; D may be TRBD1 (5 bases). The V end was cut by 2 bases, the J end by 5 bases, with 12 bases between. Germline V gene lookup returns CDR1 SGHVS and CDR2 FNYEAQ. The CDR3 has 14 amino acids. The CDR3 spells CASSLLTVGTEAFF. As DNA, the CDR3 is TGTGCCAGCAGCTTACTGACAGTTGGAACTGAAGCTTTCTTT.

As for this clonotype: Possible read error: a much larger clone is one base away. The chain couples TRBV6-6 to TRBJ2-3; TRBD1 agrees at 7 bases. Germline-derived CDR1 and CDR2 are MNHNY and SVGAGI (reference sequence). Trimming removed 6 bases from V and 4 bases from J; junction bases left unmatched: 13. CDR3 size: 16 residues. CDR3 region: CASSPEGGRFADTQYF. DNA of the CDR3: TGTGCCAGCAGCCCCGAAGGGGGCCGCTTCGCAGATACGCAGTATTTT.

As for this clonotype: One base away lies a much larger clone, so this may be a sequencing read error. J is TRBJ1-1 and V is TRBV27; D unclear. In germline, CDR1 is MNHEY, CDR2 SMNVEV (reference sequence). Trimming removed 6 bases at V and 3 bases at J, with 11 bases between. The CDR3 has 13 amino acids. CDR3 bases: TGTGCCAGCAGCATACAGCTGCACACTGAAGCTTTCTTT. Translated: CASSIQLHTEAFF.